The TCR beta chain described here comes from a study of cytomegalovirus exposure and HLA in healthy donors. Remarks on this clone: Its specificity is unknown.

Overall study findings and caveats: In a later analysis, a missense DCLRE1C variant was linked to TCR beta V- and J-gene trimming. A later analysis found common viral pathogens apparently linked to several of the most significant clusters.

The study ran its PCR with 60 Vbeta and 13 Jbeta primers. Profiled with immunoSEQ multiplex PCR; TCRdb holds only in-frame clones, not every one. In the table there are about 150,000 clones, 82% of which are singletons. The CDR3 has 15 residues. The junction had 9 bases not matched to a gene; V was cut back by 3 bases and J by 7 bases. Germline assignment: CDR1 LGHNA and CDR2 YSLEER. The TCR was taken from a woman aged 50 to 65 in good health and CMV-seropositive. This sequence joins TRBV4-3 and TRBJ1-2; 9 nucleotides match TRBD1. The sequenced sample was PBMCs. The CDR3 spells CASSQGPGQGAGYTF. In DNA, the CDR3 is TGCGCCAGCAGCCAGGGGCCGGGACAGGGTGCTGGCTACACCTTC.